The TCR beta chain described here comes from a study of T cell changes during pregnancy in multiple sclerosis. TCRdb's table, derived via immunoSEQ multiplex PCR, lists solely in-frame clones and lacks some. The sample has about 59,000 clones, around 92% seen once. The CDR3 runs 15 residues. The V gene lost 4 bases and the J gene lost 4 bases, with 17 bases spanning the gap. The germline gives CDR1 SGHTS, CDR2 YDEGEE. The receptor comes from a female donor with multiple sclerosis, enrolled in a pregnancy study. The rearrangement links TRBV5-8 to TRBJ1-2; the D gene is possibly TRBD1 (6 bases). This material consisted of peripheral blood, taken in the first trimester of pregnancy. The CDR3 region has the DNA TGTGCCAGCAGCCCTGGGACAACCACCCTCTATGGCTACACCTTC. Translated, it gives CASSPGTTTLYGYTF.